The sequence of this T cell receptor beta chain was determined in a study of regulatory T cells in long-lasting Graves disease. Combining iRepertoire HTBI primers with Arm-PCR of CDR3 regions, the authors built TCR beta libraries. Each CDR3 protein gets one entry after TCRdb re-called the multiplex PCR reads with MiXCR. The table lists roughly 450,000 distinct CDR3 sequences, less than 25% of them singletons. Time point: persistent/refractory GD, antithyroid drugs over 5 years with positive TRAb. Extracted RNA from PBMCs served as the source of the TCR library. Graves' disease diagnosis used American Thyroid Association guidelines. Germline V gives CDR1 LNHDA, CDR2 SQIVND (reference sequence). J lost 0 bases, V lost 4 bases, and 9 bases had no gene match. This CDR3 has 17 amino acids. This clonotype was detected ten times or more.

The sample consisted of peripheral blood mononuclear cells (PBMCs), taken when the disease was refractory, from a patient treated with antithyroid drugs. The chain uses TRBV19 and TRBJ2-1; 7 nucleotides match TRBD2. This clonotype was obtained from a female donor with Graves disease. CDR3 loop: CASSTDSGYYSYNEQFF. The DNA of the CDR3 is TGTGCCAGTAGTACCGATAGCGGGTATTACTCCTACAATGAGCAGTTCTTC.